One and the same sample provided the 19 T cell receptor beta chains below, sequenced in a study of blood T cell repertoires in COVID-19. Sequenced by immunoSEQ multiplex PCR; TCRdb stores in-frame clones only, minus some. The data hold 250,000 or so clones, with 75% to 90% observed a single time. Sequences were obtained from peripheral blood. These TCRs come from a woman in her 40s who had recovered from COVID-19.

For the CDR3, the DNA is TGTGCCAGCAGTTACTCTACAGGCGGCGGAGAGACCCAGTACTTC. Amino acid sequence: CASSYSTGGGETQYF. This chain links TRBV6-5 with TRBJ2-5; D is perhaps TRBD1 (5 bases). CDR1 is MNHEY and CDR2 is SVGAGI in the germline V gene. Between the trimmed V and J ends, which lost 0 bases and 4 bases, there was a span of 12 bases. The CDR3 has 15 amino acids.

The chain carries TRBV6-6 and TRBJ1-2; D is undetermined. In germline, CDR1 is MNHNY, CDR2 SVGAGI (reference sequence). The length of the CDR3 is 13 residues. Trimming left V 4 bases short and J 4 bases short, with 10 bases between. The CDR3 DNA reads as TGTGCCAGCAGTTTGGGAGGTCGCTATGGCTACACCTTC. Its translation is CASSLGGRYGYTF.

V gene TRBV6-5 combines with J gene TRBJ2-7; possible D gene TRBD2, 5 bases. The germline V gene encodes CDR1 MNHEY and CDR2 SVGAGI. Trimming pared 4 bases from V and 2 bases from J, leaving 12 bases between. There are 14 residues in the CDR3. The CDR3 sequence is CASSLALGTYEQYF. In nucleotides, the CDR3 is TGTGCCAGCAGTTTGGCCCTCGGGACCTACGAGCAGTACTTC.

This sequence joins TRBV15 and TRBJ2-1; no clear D. The CDR3 loop spans 15 amino acids. Trimming removed 3 bases from V and 4 bases from J, with 13 bases in between. Germline values: CDR1 LNHNV, CDR2 YYDKDF (reference sequence). For the CDR3, the DNA is TGTGCCACCAGCAGCGGGTCAGTCCAGTACAATGAGCAGTTCTTC. It codes for CATSSGSVQYNEQFF.

The chain has TRBV29-1 and TRBJ1-2, with 7 positions matching TRBD1. This CDR3 region has 12 residues. Germline CDR1 SQVTM, CDR2 ANQGSEA. The junction had 5 bases not matched to a gene; V was cut back by 6 bases and J by 4 bases. CDR3 DNA: TGCAGCGTCTACAGGGGCTCCTATGGCTACACCTTC. This codes for CSVYRGSYGYTF. Together with reference TRBV29-1 and TRBJ1-2, the CDR3 gives the full variable domain: SAVISQKPSRDICQRGTSLTIQCQVDSQVTMMFWYRQQPGQSLTLIATANQGSEATYESGFVIDKFPISRPNLTFSTLTVSNMSPEDSSIYLCSVYRGSYGYTFGSGTRLTVV.

The V gene is TRBV13, the J gene TRBJ1-5; 8 bases align to TRBD1. The V gene's germline CDR1 is PRHDT and CDR2 FYEKMQ (reference sequence). CDR3 size: 13 residues. J gave up 6 bases and V 3 bases, and 1 base lay outside the gene matches. CDR3 DNA: TGTGCCAGCAGCTTTGGGACAGGTCAGCCCCAGCATTTT. Its translation is CASSFGTGQPQHF.

V gene TRBV11-2 combines with J gene TRBJ1-2; 9 nucleotides align to TRBD1. The length of the CDR3 is 15 residues. Looked up from germline, CDR1 is SGHAT and CDR2 is FQNNGV. With V trimmed by 0 bases and J by 3 bases, 2 bases remained unmatched. CDR3 coding DNA: TGTGCCAGCAGCTTAGATGGGACAGGGTACTATGGCTACACCTTC. Translation gives CASSLDGTGYYGYTF. Drawing the rest from reference TRBV11-2 and TRBJ1-2, the complete variable domain is EAGVAQSPRYKIIEKRQSVAFWCNPISGHATLYWYQQILGQGPKLLIQFQNNGVVDDSQLPKDRFSAERLKGVDSTLKIQPAKLEDSAVYLCASSLDGTGYYGYTFGSGTRLTVV.

The rearrangement joins TRBV6-5 to TRBJ1-3; no firm D call. The ends were cut back, 6 bases at V and 0 bases at J, with 9 bases in the middle. Germline V gene data show CDR1 as MNHEY and CDR2 as SVGAGI. This CDR3 region has 14 residues. For the CDR3, the DNA is TGTGCCAGCAGGAGTTCCCTCTCTGGAAACACCATATATTTT. Its protein is CASRSSLSGNTIYF.

This chain links TRBV2 with TRBJ1-4; D is undetermined. This CDR3 region has 15 residues. CDR1 SNHLY and CDR2 FYNNEI come from the germline V gene. Trimming pared 8 bases from V and 8 bases from J, leaving 21 bases between. This CDR3 is CASSAPGRSGEKLFF. The CDR3 nucleotides read TGTGCCAGCTCGGCCCCGGGCCGCTCGGGGGAAAAACTGTTTTTT.

The J gene is TRBJ2-2, the V gene TRBV5-1; the match to TRBD2 covers 7 bases. CDR3 size: 15 residues. V was clipped by 2 bases and J by 2 bases; unmatched bases: 3. CDR1 and CDR2 (germline): SGHRS, YFSETQ. The CDR3 protein is CASSFRGVNTGELFF. The CDR3 region has the DNA TGCGCCAGCAGCTTCCGGGGGGTCAACACCGGGGAGCTGTTTTTT.

The gene calls are TRBV15 and TRBJ1-3; 9 positions match TRBD1. Trimming removed 3 bases from V and 0 bases from J; junction bases left unmatched: 15. Looked up from germline, CDR1 is LNHNV and CDR2 is YYDKDF (reference sequence). The CDR3 has 20 amino acids. DNA for the CDR3: TGTGCCACCAGCAGTATCTTCTTGGAGACAGGGGGGAGCTCTGGAAACACCATATATTTT. Translation: CATSSIFLETGGSSGNTIYF.

The V gene is TRBV28, the J gene TRBJ2-7; D is unresolved. The CDR3 covers 15 residues. Per the germline V gene, CDR1 is MDHEN and CDR2 is SYDVKM. V lost 6 bases and J lost 3, with 18 bases in between. CDR3 bases: TGTGCCAGCAGGTTAGACCCACAGAATCTCTACGAGCAGTACTTC. Translating it yields CASRLDPQNLYEQYF.

The gene calls are TRBV25-1 and TRBJ1-3, with D unclear. V was pared by 6 bases and J by 0 bases, with 12 bases between. The V gene's germline CDR1 is MGHDK and CDR2 SYGVNS. CDR3 size: 15 residues. The CDR3 DNA reads TGTGCCAGCAGCGCCCCGGGTGCCTCTGGAAACACCATATATTTT. It specifies CASSAPGASGNTIYF. The whole variable domain, filled in from reference TRBV25-1 and TRBJ1-3, reads EADIYQTPRYLVIGTGKKITLECSQTMGHDKMYWYQQDPGMELHLIHYSYGVNSTEKGDLSSESTVSRIRTEHFPLTLESARPSHTSQYLCASSAPGASGNTIYFGEGSWLTVV.

The rearrangement joins TRBV6-5 to TRBJ1-2, with 9 bases aligning to TRBD1. The CDR3 spans 14 residues. CDR1 and CDR2 (germline): MNHEY, SVGAGI. V trimming: 2 bases; J trimming: 7 bases; junction bases outside the gene matches: 5. In DNA, the CDR3 is TGTGCCAGCAGTTACACAGGGGGCGCTGGTGGCTACACCTTC. It translates to CASSYTGGAGGYTF.

This sequence joins TRBV5-1 and TRBJ1-4; 7 nucleotides match TRBD1. CDR1 SGHRS and CDR2 YFSETQ come from the germline V gene. The CDR3 runs to 14 residues. The V gene end was trimmed by 4 bases and the J gene end by 4 bases; junction bases not matched to a gene: 4. CDR3 bases: TGCGCCAGCAGCCCCCGGGACAGTAATGAAAAACTGTTTTTT. Residues: CASSPRDSNEKLFF.

The CDR3 DNA sequence: TGTGCCAGCAGCGACGGACTAGCGGGGGGTCTGGGAGGGCAGTATTTT. It yields the protein CASSDGLAGGLGGQYF. The chain joins TRBV7-3 to TRBJ2-3; 14 positions agree with TRBD2. The CDR3 runs 16 residues. Trimming took 5 bases from V and 11 from J; bases not matched to a gene: 12. Germline CDR1 and CDR2: SGHTA and FQGTGA.

The chain carries TRBV4-3 and TRBJ2-5; 13 positions match TRBD2. The length of the CDR3 is 17 residues. Germline values: CDR1 LGHNA, CDR2 YSLEER. Losses at the gene ends were 3 bases for V and 2 bases for J; bases not matched to a gene: 6. CDR3 nucleotide sequence: TGCGCCAGCAGCCATCTAGGACTAGCGGGGGTTCAAGAGACCCAGTACTTC. Its protein is CASSHLGLAGVQETQYF.

This clone was seen only a few times. The V gene is TRBV11-2, the J gene TRBJ1-1; D is ambiguous. The CDR3 is 13 residues long. Germline CDR1 reads SGHAT; CDR2 reads FQNNGV. The V and J ends lost 0 bases and 1 base respectively, with 3 bases between them. CDR3 bases: TGTGCCAGCAGCTTAGAGAGGAACACTGAAGCTTTCTTT. Protein: CASSLERNTEAFF.

The chain combines TRBV4-1 with TRBJ1-1, with 9 bases identical to TRBD1. The CDR3 contains 15 residues. Trimming removed 4 bases from V and 0 bases from J; junction bases left unmatched: 3. In germline, CDR1 is MGHRA, CDR2 YSYEKL. CDR3 in amino acids: CASSRRTGVNTEAFF. For the CDR3, the DNA is TGCGCCAGCAGCCGCCGGACAGGGGTGAACACTGAAGCTTTCTTT.